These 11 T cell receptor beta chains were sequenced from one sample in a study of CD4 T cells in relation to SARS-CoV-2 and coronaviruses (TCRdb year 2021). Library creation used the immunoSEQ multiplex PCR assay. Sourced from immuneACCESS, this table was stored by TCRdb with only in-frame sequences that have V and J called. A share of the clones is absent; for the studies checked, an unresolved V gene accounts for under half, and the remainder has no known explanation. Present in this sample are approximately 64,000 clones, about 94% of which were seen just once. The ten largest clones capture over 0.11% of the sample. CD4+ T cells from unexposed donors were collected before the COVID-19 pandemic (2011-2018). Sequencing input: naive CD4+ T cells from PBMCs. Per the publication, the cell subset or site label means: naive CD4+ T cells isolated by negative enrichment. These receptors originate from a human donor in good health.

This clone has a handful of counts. CDR3 coding DNA: TGTGCCAGCAGCGAGGCGACAGGGGGCAATCAGCCCCAGCATTTT. Protein sequence: CASSEATGGNQPQHF. V is TRBV28 and J is TRBJ1-5, with TRBD1 matching 8 bases. This CDR3 region has 15 residues. The V and J ends lost 6 bases and 2 bases, in that order; junction bases with no gene match: 6. Germline V CDR1 and CDR2: MDHEN, SYDVKM.

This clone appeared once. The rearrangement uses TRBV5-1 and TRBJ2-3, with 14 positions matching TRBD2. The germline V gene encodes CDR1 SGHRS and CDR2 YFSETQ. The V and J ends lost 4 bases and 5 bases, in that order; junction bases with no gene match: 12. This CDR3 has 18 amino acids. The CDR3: CASSPGTSGSGVGDTQYF. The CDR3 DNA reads TGCGCCAGCAGCCCCGGGACTAGCGGGAGCGGGGTCGGAGATACGCAGTATTTT.

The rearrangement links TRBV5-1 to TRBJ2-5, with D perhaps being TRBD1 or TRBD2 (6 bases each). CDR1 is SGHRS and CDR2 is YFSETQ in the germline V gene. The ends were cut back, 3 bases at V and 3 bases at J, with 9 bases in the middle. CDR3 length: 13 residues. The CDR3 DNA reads TGCGCCAGCAGCTGGAGGGGGGAAGAGACCCAGTACTTC. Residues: CASSWRGEETQYF.

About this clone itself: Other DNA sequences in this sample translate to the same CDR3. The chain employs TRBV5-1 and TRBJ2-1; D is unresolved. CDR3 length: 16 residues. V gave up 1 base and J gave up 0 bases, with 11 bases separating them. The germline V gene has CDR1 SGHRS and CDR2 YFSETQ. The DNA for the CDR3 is TGCGCCAGCAGCTTGATTTCCGGAAGCTCCTACAATGAGCAGTTCTTC. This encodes CASSLISGSSYNEQFF.

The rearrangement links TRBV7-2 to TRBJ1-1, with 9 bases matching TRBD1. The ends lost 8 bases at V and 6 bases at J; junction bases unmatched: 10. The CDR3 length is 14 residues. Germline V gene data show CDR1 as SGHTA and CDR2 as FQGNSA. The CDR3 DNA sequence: TGTGCCAGCGGACCACAGGGGGCGAGGGCTGAAGCTTTCTTT. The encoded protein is CASGPQGARAEAFF.

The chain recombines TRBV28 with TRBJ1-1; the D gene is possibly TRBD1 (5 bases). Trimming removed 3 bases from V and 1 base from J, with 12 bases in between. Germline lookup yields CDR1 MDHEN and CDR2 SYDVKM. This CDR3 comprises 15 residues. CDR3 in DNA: TGTGCCAGCAGTTTCACGACAGCTACGAACACTGAAGCTTTCTTT. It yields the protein CASSFTTATNTEAFF.

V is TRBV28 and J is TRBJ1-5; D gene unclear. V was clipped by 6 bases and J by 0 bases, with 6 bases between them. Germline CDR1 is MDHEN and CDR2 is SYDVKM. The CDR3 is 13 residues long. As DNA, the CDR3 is TGTGCCAGCAGCGAGATTAGCAATCAGCCCCAGCATTTT. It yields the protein CASSEISNQPQHF.

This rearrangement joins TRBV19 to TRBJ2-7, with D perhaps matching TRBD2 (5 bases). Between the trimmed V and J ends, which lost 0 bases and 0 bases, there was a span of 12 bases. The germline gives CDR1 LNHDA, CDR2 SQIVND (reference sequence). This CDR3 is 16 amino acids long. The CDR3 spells CASSIDLFGSSYEQYF. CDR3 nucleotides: TGTGCCAGTAGTATAGATCTATTTGGGAGCTCCTACGAGCAGTACTTC.

CDR3 sequence reads: CASSLSFGPAQGNEQFF. CDR3 in DNA: TGTGCCAGCAGTTTATCCTTCGGACCCGCTCAGGGGAATGAGCAGTTCTTC. The gene calls are TRBV28 and TRBJ2-1; D is perhaps TRBD1 (6 bases). CDR3 length equals 17 residues. V was shortened by 1 base and J by 7 bases, with 20 bases between the two germline ends. Germline CDR1 MDHEN, CDR2 SYDVKM.

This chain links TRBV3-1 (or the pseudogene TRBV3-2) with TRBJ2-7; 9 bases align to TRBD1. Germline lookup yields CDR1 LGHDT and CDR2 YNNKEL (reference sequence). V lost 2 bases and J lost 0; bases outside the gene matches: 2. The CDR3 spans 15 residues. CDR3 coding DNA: TGTGCCAGCAGCCAAAAGGGACAGGGCTCCTACGAGCAGTACTTC. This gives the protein CASSQKGQGSYEQYF.

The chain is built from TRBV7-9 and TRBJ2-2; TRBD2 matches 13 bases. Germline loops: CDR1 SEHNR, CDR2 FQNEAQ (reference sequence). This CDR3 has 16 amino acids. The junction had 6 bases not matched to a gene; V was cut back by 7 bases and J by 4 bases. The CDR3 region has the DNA TGTGCCAGCAACCGACTAGCGGGAGGCATCACCGGGGAGCTGTTTTTT. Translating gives CASNRLAGGITGELFF.